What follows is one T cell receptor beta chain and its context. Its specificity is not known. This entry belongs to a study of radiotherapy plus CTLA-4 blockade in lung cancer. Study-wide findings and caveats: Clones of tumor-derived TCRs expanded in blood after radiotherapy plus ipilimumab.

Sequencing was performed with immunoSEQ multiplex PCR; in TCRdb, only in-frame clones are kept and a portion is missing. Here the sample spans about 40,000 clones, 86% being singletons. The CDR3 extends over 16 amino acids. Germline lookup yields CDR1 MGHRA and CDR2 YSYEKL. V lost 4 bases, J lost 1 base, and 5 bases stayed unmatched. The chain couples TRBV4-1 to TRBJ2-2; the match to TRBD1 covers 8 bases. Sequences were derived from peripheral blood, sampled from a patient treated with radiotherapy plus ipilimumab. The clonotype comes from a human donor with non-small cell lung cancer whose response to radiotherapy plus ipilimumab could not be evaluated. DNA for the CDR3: TGCGCCAGCAGCCCCCCAGACAGGGGGAACACCGGGGAGCTGTTTTTT. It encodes CASSPPDRGNTGELFF.